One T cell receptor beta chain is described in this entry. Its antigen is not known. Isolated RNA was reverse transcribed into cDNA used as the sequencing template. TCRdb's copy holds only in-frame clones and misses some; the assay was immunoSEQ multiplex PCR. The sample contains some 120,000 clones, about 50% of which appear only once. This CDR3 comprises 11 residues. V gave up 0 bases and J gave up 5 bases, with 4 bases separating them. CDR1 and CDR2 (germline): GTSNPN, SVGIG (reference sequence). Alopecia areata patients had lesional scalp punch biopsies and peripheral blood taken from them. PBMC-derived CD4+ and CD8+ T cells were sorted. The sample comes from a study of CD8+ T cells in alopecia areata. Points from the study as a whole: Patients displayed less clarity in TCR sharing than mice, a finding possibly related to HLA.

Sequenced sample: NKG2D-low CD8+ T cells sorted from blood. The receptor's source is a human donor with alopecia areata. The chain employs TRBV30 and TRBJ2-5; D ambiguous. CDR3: CAWSVGETQYF. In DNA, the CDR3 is TGTGCCTGGAGTGTAGGGGAGACCCAGTACTTC.